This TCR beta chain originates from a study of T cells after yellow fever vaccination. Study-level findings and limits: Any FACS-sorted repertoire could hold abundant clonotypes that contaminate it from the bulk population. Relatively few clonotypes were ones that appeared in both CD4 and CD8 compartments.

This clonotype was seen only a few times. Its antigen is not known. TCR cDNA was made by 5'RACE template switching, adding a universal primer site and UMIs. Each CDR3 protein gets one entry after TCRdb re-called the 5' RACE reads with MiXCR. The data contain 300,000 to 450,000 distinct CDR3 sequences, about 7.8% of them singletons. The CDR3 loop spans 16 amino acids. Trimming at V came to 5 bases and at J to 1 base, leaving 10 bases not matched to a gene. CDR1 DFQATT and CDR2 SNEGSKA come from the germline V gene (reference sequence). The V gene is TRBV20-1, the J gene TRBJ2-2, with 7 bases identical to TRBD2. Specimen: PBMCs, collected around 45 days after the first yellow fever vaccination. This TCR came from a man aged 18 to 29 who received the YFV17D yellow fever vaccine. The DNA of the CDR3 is TGCAGTGCTCCCGACTGGGGGGGAAAGAACACCGGGGAGCTGTTTTTT. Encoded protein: CSAPDWGGKNTGELFF.